Below are 26 T cell receptor beta chains sequenced from a single sample in a study of Ad26.COV2.S vaccination and SARS-CoV-2 variants. This table comes from immunoSEQ multiplex PCR, and its TCRdb copy is limited to in-frame clones, with some not included. The data show some 390,000 clones, approximately 86% seen once. The treatment denotes: roughly 20 received Ad26.COV2.S at low or high dose, single or two shots; a few received placebo; per-sample allocation not given. The samples were gathered on day 63 after the first injection of vaccine or placebo. This specimen consisted of peripheral blood, obtained in a trial of Ad26.COV2.S vaccine versus placebo. These receptors were collected from a person between 18 and 59 years old who received the Ad26.COV2.S COVID-19 vaccine or a placebo.

The J gene is TRBJ2-5, the V gene TRBV5-6; 8 bases agree with TRBD1. Per the germline V gene, CDR1 is SGHDT and CDR2 is YYEEEE. The ends lost 5 bases at V and 7 bases at J; junction bases unmatched: 7. The CDR3 covers 13 residues. The CDR3 loop reads CASSRTGSGTQYF. The DNA for the CDR3 is TGTGCCAGCAGTCGGACAGGGAGTGGGACCCAGTACTTC.

The chain combines TRBV4-1 with TRBJ1-2; D gene unclear. The CDR3 is 15 residues long. Germline lookup yields CDR1 MGHRA and CDR2 YSYEKL. Trimming left V 2 bases short and J 6 bases short, with 16 bases between. The CDR3 loop is CASSQSEARTDGYTF. As DNA, the CDR3 is TGCGCCAGCAGCCAAAGTGAGGCAAGGACCGATGGCTACACCTTC.

The rearrangement uses TRBV12-5 and TRBJ1-2, with 8 bases that match TRBD1. J was trimmed by 4 bases and V by 0 bases; bases with no gene match: 10. This CDR3 is built from 17 residues. Germline V lookup: CDR1 LGHNT, CDR2 FRNRAP. For the CDR3, the DNA is TGTGCTAGTGGTTTGGTAGGTTCGGGACAGGTACTCTATGGCTACACCTTC. Amino acids: CASGLVGSGQVLYGYTF.

The CDR3 DNA reads TGTGCCAGCAGCCAAATCCGGGGGCGATCTGAAAAACTGTTTTTT. Protein sequence: CASSQIRGRSEKLFF. The genes are TRBV14 and TRBJ1-4; D possibly corresponds to TRBD1 (6 bases). From germline, CDR1 is SGHDN and CDR2 FVKESK. This CDR3 region has 15 residues. V lost 2 bases to trimming and J lost 7 bases, with 14 bases between them.

The chain links TRBV7-9 to TRBJ1-2; the D gene is possibly TRBD1 (6 bases). The CDR3 is 13 amino acids. Per germline, CDR1 SEHNR and CDR2 FQNEAQ (reference sequence). V dropped 4 bases and J dropped 8 bases, with 14 bases sitting between them. The CDR3 reads CASSYNGGQGYTF. In DNA form, the CDR3 reads TGTGCCAGCAGCTATAACGGGGGGCAGGGCTACACCTTC.

V is TRBV10-3 and J is TRBJ1-5, with D maybe TRBD1 (5 bases). V shed 2 bases and J shed 2 bases, with 10 bases lying between them. CDR1 is ENHRY, CDR2 SYGVKD, per germline. This CDR3 has 15 residues. This CDR3 is CAISEGGDGNQPQHF. The CDR3 DNA reads as TGTGCCATCAGTGAGGGGGGGGATGGCAATCAGCCCCAGCATTTT.

On this clone itself: Other DNA variants within this sample encode the same CDR3. V and J are TRBV5-1 and TRBJ2-3, with D possibly being TRBD1 (6 bases). Trimming pared 0 bases from V and 0 bases from J, leaving 8 bases between. There are 15 residues in the CDR3. Germline CDR1 and CDR2: SGHRS and YFSETQ. The CDR3 region is CASSLVGGSTDTQYF. For the CDR3, the DNA is TGCGCCAGCAGCTTGGTTGGGGGCAGCACAGATACGCAGTATTTT.

The rearrangement links TRBV7-2 to TRBJ1-2; D is uncertain. Trimming removed 1 base at V and 4 bases at J, with 13 bases between. CDR3 length equals 15 residues. Germline lookup yields CDR1 SGHTA and CDR2 FQGNSA. CDR3 amino acids: CASSLGRGRSYGYTF. The CDR3 DNA sequence: TGTGCCAGCAGCTTAGGGCGAGGTCGGAGCTATGGCTACACCTTC.

The chain employs TRBV5-4 and TRBJ1-4; D not certain. V was trimmed by 0 bases and J by 6 bases, leaving 9 bases between them. There are 14 residues in the CDR3. Germline V gives CDR1 SGHNT, CDR2 YYREEE (reference sequence). The CDR3 nucleotides are TGTGCCAGCAGCTTGGGAACAGAGGATGAAAAACTGTTTTTT. This sequence encodes CASSLGTEDEKLFF.

The chain uses TRBV6-5 and TRBJ1-1, with D unresolved. Germline lookup yields CDR1 MNHEY and CDR2 SVGAGI. The CDR3 totals 14 residues. V was clipped by 6 bases and J by 0 bases, with 11 bases between them. This CDR3 reads CASSKGGVNTEAFF. In DNA form, the CDR3 reads TGTGCCAGCAGCAAGGGAGGAGTGAACACTGAAGCTTTCTTT.

The rearrangement links TRBV3-1 (or the pseudogene TRBV3-2) to TRBJ1-1; D is unresolved. Germline V gene sequence: CDR1 LGHDT, CDR2 YNNKEL (reference sequence). Trimming left V 5 bases short and J 6 bases short, with 13 bases between. The CDR3 has 13 residues. CDR3 protein: CASSNPPFPEAFF. The CDR3 nucleotides are TGTGCCAGCAGCAACCCTCCTTTCCCTGAAGCTTTCTTT.

This chain uses TRBV4-1 with TRBJ1-2, with D tentatively TRBD1 (5 bases). Germline CDR1 MGHRA, CDR2 YSYEKL. Trimming stripped 1 base from V and 3 bases from J, with 12 bases between. The CDR3 spans 15 residues. The DNA for the CDR3 is TGCGCCAGCAGCCAAGCCGGGGACGGAGACTATGGCTACACCTTC. Encoded protein: CASSQAGDGDYGYTF.

The chain joins TRBV5-1 to TRBJ2-7; tentatively, D is TRBD1 (6 bases). The CDR3 contains 14 residues. The germline CDR1 and CDR2 sequences are SGHRS and YFSETQ. Trimming took off 3 bases at V and 2 bases at J, with 12 bases between the two ends. The CDR3 is CASSWPGQTYEQYF. In nucleotides, the CDR3 is TGCGCCAGCAGCTGGCCCGGACAGACCTACGAGCAGTACTTC.

As DNA, the CDR3 is TGTGCCAGCAGCTCGGACAGGTTGAACACTGAAGCTTTCTTT. Translation: CASSSDRLNTEAFF. The chain employs TRBV5-4 and TRBJ1-1; 7 bases are a match to TRBD1. Germline assignment: CDR1 SGHNT and CDR2 YYREEE (reference sequence). Unmatched junction bases numbered 2, after V lost 3 bases and J lost 0 bases. The CDR3 is made up of 14 amino acids.

The chain joins TRBV11-2 to TRBJ1-4, with TRBD1 matching over 12 bases. Germline V gives CDR1 SGHAT, CDR2 FQNNGV. The V segment lost 0 bases and the J segment 7 bases; nucleotides outside the gene matches: 6. The CDR3 has 17 amino acids. The DNA of the CDR3 is TGTGCCAGCAGCTTAGAGTCAGGGACAGGGGGCCGTGAAAAACTGTTTTTT. This codes for CASSLESGTGGREKLFF.

This chain connects TRBV3-1 (or the pseudogene TRBV3-2) to TRBJ2-5; 11 bases align to TRBD1. CDR3 size: 14 residues. Per germline, CDR1 LGHDT and CDR2 YNNKEL (reference sequence). V lost 5 bases, J lost 5 bases, and 4 bases stayed unmatched. The CDR3 is CASSTDRGLETQYF. DNA of the CDR3: TGTGCCAGCAGCACGGACAGGGGGCTGGAGACCCAGTACTTC.

Turning to this clone: Other DNA sequences of this sample code for an identical CDR3. The J gene is TRBJ2-1, the V gene TRBV4-1; 9 bases align to TRBD1. The J segment lost 3 bases and the V segment lost 3 bases, leaving 3 bases of the junction unmatched. CDR3 size: 15 residues. Per the germline V gene, CDR1 is MGHRA and CDR2 is YSYEKL. CDR3 protein: CASSHPGQGYNEQFF. Here the CDR3 DNA reads TGCGCCAGCAGCCATCCGGGACAGGGCTACAATGAGCAGTTCTTC.

The gene calls are TRBV6-2 or TRBV6-3 and TRBJ1-2; no firm D call. CDR1 is MNHEY and CDR2 is SVGEGT in the germline V gene. V was cut by 2 bases and J by 4 bases, with 17 bases left in between. This CDR3 has 16 amino acids. CDR3 amino acids: CASSYPLVQEVYGYTF. CDR3 coding DNA: TGTGCCAGCAGTTACCCATTGGTGCAGGAGGTCTATGGCTACACCTTC.

This clone appeared a few times. The chain recombines TRBV11-2 with TRBJ1-5; D possibly corresponds to TRBD1 (5 bases). The CDR3 sequence is 15 residues long. The germline gives CDR1 SGHAT, CDR2 FQNNGV. V lost 4 bases, J lost 9 bases, and 19 bases lay in between. DNA for the CDR3: TGTGCCAGCAGCTCCATGTCAGGGCCCGGGGCGCCCCAGCATTTT. This encodes CASSSMSGPGAPQHF.

V and J are TRBV5-1 and TRBJ1-2; D remains unclear. CDR3 length: 15 amino acids. Germline assignment: CDR1 SGHRS and CDR2 YFSETQ. V was trimmed by 0 bases and J by 7 bases, leaving 16 bases between them. CDR3 DNA: TGCGCCAGCAGCTTGGAAGGTTCAGGCGCGTTTGGCTACACCTTC. Protein sequence: CASSLEGSGAFGYTF.

The CDR3 here is CASSLFISVSTDTQYF. In DNA, the CDR3 is TGTGCCAGCAGCTTATTCATATCTGTAAGCACAGATACGCAGTATTTT. The chain combines TRBV7-2 with TRBJ2-3; D is uncertain. The V end was cut by 2 bases, the J end by 0 bases, with 12 bases between. CDR1 is SGHTA, CDR2 FQGNSA, per germline. The CDR3 length is 16 residues.

The rearrangement joins TRBV25-1 to TRBJ1-6, with D perhaps matching TRBD1 (5 bases). CDR3 length equals 15 residues. Germline CDR1 and CDR2: MGHDK and SYGVNS. Trimming took off 2 bases at V and 5 bases at J, with 10 bases between the two ends. CDR3 amino acids: CASSERDGDNSPLHF. The CDR3 DNA follows: TGTGCCAGCAGTGAAAGGGACGGTGATAATTCACCCCTCCACTTT.

A note on this clone: The same CDR3 is also encoded by other DNA sequences in this sample. V is TRBV6-5 and J is TRBJ1-5; D unresolved. The V end lost 0 bases, the J end lost 0 bases, and 6 bases lay between the germline ends. The CDR3 loop spans 15 amino acids. Germline V gives CDR1 MNHEY, CDR2 SVGAGI. This CDR3 is CASSYSSNSNQPQHF. CDR3 nucleotide sequence: TGTGCCAGCAGTTACTCCTCCAATAGCAATCAGCCCCAGCATTTT.

For the CDR3, the DNA is TGCGCCAGCAGCCCTATACAGGGGGCGAAGCGGAACACTGAAGCTTTCTTT. This translates into CASSPIQGAKRNTEAFF. The chain links TRBV4-1 to TRBJ1-1; 9 bases match TRBD1. The CDR3 is 17 amino acids. Germline-derived CDR1 and CDR2 are MGHRA and YSYEKL. V lost 4 bases and J lost 1; bases outside the gene matches: 10.

V usage is TRBV6-2 or TRBV6-3 and J usage is TRBJ1-2; D is ambiguous. Per the germline V gene, CDR1 is MNHEY and CDR2 is SVGEGT. The CDR3 contains 11 residues. Trimming removed 2 bases from V and 5 bases from J, with 3 bases in between. The CDR3 here is CASSYAYGYTF. The CDR3 DNA is TGTGCCAGCAGTTACGCGTATGGCTACACCTTC.

V and J are TRBV5-1 and TRBJ2-5, with 7 bases fitting TRBD1. V dropped 0 bases and J dropped 2; count of bases not matched to a gene: 4. Germline assignment: CDR1 SGHRS and CDR2 YFSETQ. The CDR3 covers 15 residues. The CDR3 loop is CASSLVGDRQETQYF. The CDR3 nucleotides read TGCGCCAGCAGCTTGGTAGGGGACAGACAAGAGACCCAGTACTTC.